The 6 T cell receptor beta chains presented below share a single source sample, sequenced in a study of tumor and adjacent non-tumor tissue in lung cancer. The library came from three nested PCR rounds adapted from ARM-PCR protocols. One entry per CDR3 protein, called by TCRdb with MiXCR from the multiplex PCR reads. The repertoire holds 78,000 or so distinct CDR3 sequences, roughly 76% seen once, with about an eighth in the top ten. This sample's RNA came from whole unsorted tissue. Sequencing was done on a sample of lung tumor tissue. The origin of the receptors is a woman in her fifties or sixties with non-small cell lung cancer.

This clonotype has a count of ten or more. Here the CDR3 reads CSARESRGREQYF. In DNA, the CDR3 is TGCAGTGCTAGGGAGAGCAGGGGCCGCGAGCAGTACTTC. The chain links TRBV20-1 to TRBJ2-7, with a possible D match to TRBD1 (6 bases). The CDR3 length is 13 residues. The V gene's germline CDR1 is DFQATT and CDR2 SNEGSKA (reference sequence). V lost 3 bases and J lost 6, with 15 bases in between.

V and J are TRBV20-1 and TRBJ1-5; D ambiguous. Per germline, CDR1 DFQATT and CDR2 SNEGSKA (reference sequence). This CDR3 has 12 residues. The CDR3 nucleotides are TGCACTACTGCGTCATCTAATCAGCCCCAGCATTTT. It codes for CTTASSNQPQHF.

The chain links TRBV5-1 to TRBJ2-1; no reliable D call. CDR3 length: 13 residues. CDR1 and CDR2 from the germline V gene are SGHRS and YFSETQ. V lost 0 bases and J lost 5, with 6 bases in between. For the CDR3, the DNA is TGCGCCAGCAGCTTGGGACGGGACAATGAGCAGTTCTTC. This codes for CASSLGRDNEQFF.

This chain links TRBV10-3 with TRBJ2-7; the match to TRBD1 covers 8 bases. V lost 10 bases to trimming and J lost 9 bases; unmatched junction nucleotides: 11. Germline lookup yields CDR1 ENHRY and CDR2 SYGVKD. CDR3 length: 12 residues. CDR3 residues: CASRQGHGVQYF. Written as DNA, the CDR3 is TGTGCCAGCAGACAGGGGCACGGTGTGCAGTACTTC.

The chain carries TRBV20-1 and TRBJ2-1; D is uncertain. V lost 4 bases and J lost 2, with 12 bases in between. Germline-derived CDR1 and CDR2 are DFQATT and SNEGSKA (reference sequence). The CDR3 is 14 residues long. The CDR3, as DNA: TGCAGTGCTAACTCTAGTTGGGCCTACAATGAGCAGTTCTTC. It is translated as CSANSSWAYNEQFF.

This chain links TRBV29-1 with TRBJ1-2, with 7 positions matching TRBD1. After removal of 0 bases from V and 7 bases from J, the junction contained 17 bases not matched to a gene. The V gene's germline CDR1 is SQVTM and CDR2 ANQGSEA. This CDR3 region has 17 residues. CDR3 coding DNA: TGCAGCGTTGAAGATCTTACCGGGTGTCAGGGGGTCGGTGGCTACACCTTC. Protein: CSVEDLTGCQGVGGYTF.